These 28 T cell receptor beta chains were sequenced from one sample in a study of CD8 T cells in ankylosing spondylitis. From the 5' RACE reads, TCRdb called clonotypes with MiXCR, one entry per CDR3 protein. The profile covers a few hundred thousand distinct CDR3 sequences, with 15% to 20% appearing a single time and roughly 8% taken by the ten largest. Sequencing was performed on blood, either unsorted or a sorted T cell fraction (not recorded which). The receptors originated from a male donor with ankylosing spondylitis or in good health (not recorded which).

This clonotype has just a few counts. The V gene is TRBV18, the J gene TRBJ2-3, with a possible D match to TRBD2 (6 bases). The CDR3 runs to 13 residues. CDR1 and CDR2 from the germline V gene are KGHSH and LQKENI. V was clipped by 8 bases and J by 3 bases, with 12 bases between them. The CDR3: CASAILATDTQYF. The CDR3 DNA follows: TGTGCCAGCGCGATCCTAGCGACAGATACGCAGTATTTT.

The CDR3 bases are TGCGCCAGCAGCCAAGATAGTAGCGGGTTACGCGAGCAGTACGTC. As protein: CASSQDSSGLREQYV. The chain has TRBV4-1 and TRBJ2-7; 7 bases agree with TRBD2. This CDR3 contains 15 residues. Trimming at V came to 0 bases and at J to 6 bases, leaving 8 bases not matched to a gene. Germline CDR1 reads MGHRA; CDR2 reads YSYEKL.

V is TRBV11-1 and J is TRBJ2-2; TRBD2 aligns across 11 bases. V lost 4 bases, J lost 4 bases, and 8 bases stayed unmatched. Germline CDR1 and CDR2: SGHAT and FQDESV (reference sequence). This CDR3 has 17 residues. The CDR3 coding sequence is TGTGCCAGCAGCTCCCGAGTTAGCGGGAGGGTCACCGGGGAGCTGTTTTTT. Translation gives CASSSRVSGRVTGELFF.

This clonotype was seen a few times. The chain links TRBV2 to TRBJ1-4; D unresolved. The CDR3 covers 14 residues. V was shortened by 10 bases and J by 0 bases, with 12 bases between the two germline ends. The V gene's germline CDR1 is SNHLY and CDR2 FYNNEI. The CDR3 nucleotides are TGTGCCACGACGGACGGAGCAACTAATGAAAAACTGTTTTTT. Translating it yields CATTDGATNEKLFF.

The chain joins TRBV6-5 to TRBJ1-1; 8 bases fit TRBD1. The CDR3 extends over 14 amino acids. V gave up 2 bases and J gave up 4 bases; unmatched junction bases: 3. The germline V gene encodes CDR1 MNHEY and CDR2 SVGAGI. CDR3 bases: TGTGCCAGCAGTTACGTTGGGACAGGCACTGAAGCTTTCTTT. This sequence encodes CASSYVGTGTEAFF.

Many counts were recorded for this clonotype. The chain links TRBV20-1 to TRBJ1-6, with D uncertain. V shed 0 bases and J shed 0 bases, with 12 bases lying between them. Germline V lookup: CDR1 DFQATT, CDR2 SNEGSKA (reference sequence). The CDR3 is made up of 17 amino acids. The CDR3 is CSARDLTQSSYNSPLHF. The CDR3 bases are TGCAGTGCTAGAGATCTCACTCAGAGCTCCTATAATTCACCCCTCCACTTT.

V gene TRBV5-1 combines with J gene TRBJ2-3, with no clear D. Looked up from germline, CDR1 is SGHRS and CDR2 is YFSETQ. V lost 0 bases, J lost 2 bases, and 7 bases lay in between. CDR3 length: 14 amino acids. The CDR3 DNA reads TGCGCCAGCAGCTTGGAGGTGCCCACAGATACGCAGTATTTT. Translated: CASSLEVPTDTQYF.

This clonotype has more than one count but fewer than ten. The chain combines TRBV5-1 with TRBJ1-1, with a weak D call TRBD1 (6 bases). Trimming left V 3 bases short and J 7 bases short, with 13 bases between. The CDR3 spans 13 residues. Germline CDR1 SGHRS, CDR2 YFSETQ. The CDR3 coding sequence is TGCGCCAGCAGCTCCGGGACACCCCGTGAAGCTTTCTTT. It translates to CASSSGTPREAFF.

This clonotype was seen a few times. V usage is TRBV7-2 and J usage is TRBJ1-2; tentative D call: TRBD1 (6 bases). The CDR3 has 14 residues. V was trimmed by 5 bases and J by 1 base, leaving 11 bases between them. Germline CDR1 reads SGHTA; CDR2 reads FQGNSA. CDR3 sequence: CASSEGGDNYGYTF. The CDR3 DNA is TGTGCCAGCAGCGAAGGGGGTGATAACTATGGCTACACCTTC.

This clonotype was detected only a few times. CDR3 DNA: TGTGCCAGCAGTCGATTAAGCCCCGTGCTAGCGGGGCAAGAGACCCAGTACTTC. It codes for CASSRLSPVLAGQETQYF. The gene calls are TRBV28 and TRBJ2-5, with TRBD2 matching 9 bases. Germline V lookup: CDR1 MDHEN, CDR2 SYDVKM. CDR3 length equals 18 residues. V lost 5 bases, J lost 2 bases, and 15 bases stayed unmatched.

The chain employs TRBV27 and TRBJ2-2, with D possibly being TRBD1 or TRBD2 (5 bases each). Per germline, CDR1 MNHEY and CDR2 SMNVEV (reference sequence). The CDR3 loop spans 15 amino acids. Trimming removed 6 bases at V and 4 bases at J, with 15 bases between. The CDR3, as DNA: TGTGCCAGCAGACCGGGGCAGGAGAGCACCGGGGAGCTGTTTTTT. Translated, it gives CASRPGQESTGELFF.

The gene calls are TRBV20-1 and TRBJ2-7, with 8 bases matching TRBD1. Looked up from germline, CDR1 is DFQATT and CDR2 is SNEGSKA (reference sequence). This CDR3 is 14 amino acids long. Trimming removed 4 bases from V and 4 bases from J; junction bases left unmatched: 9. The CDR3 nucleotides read TGCAGTGCTACCGATGCGGACAGGGTTTACGAGCAGTACGTC. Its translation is CSATDADRVYEQYV.

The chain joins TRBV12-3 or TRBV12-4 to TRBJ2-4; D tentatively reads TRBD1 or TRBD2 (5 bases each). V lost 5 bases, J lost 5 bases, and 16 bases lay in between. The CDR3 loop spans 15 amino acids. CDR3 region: CASSRDLLTENIQYF. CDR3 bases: TGTGCCAGCAGTCGGGACCTGCTAACCGAAAACATTCAGTACTTC.

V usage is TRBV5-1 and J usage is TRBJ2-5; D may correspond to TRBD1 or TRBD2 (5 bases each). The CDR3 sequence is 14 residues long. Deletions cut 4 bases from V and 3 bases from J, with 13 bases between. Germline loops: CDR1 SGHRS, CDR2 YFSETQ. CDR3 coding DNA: TGCGCCAGCAGCCTGGTGGGGACCGAAGAGACCCAGTACTTC. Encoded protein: CASSLVGTEETQYF. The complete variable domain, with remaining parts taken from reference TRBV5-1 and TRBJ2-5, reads KAGVTQTPRYLIKTRGQQVTLSCSPISGHRSVSWYQQTPGQGLQFLFEYFSETQRNKGNFPGRFSGRQFSNSRSEMNVSTLELGDSALYLCASSLVGTEETQYFGPGTRLLVL.

The CDR3 protein is CAVSRGRVGGYTF. The CDR3 bases are TGTGCCGTATCTCGGGGCAGGGTAGGCGGCTACACCTTC. The chain recombines TRBV12-3 or TRBV12-4 with TRBJ1-2; possible D gene TRBD1, 5 bases. V shed 11 bases and J shed 8 bases, with 21 bases lying between them. The CDR3 spans 13 residues.

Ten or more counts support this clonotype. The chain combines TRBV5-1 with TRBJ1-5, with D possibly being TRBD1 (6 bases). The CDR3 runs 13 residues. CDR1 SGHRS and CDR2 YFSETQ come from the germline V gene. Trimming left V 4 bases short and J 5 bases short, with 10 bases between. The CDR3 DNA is TGCGCCAGCAGCCAGGGGTTGGATCAGCCCCAGCATTTT. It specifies CASSQGLDQPQHF.

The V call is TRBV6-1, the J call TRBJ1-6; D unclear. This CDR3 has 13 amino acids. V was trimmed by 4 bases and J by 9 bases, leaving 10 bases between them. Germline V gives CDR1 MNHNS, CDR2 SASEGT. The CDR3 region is CASSGGQFSPLHF. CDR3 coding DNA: TGTGCCAGCAGTGGTGGGCAGTTTTCACCCCTCCACTTT.

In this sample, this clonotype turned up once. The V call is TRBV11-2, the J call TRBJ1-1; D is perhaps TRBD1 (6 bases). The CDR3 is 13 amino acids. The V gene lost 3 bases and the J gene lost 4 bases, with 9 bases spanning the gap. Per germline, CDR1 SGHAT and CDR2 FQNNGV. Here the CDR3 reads CASSLTGPTEAFF. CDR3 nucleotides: TGTGCCAGCAGCTTGACAGGTCCCACTGAAGCTTTCTTT. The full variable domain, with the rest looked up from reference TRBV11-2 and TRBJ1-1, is EAGVAQSPRYKIIEKRQSVAFWCNPISGHATLYWYQQILGQGPKLLIQFQNNGVVDDSQLPKDRFSAERLKGVDSTLKIQPAKLEDSAVYLCASSLTGPTEAFFGQGTRLTVV.

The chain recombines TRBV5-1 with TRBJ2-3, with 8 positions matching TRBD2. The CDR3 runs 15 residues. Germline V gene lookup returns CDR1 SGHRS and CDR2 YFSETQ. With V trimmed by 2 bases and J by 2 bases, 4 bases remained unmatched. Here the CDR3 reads CASSFQRGHTDTQYF. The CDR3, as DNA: TGCGCCAGCAGCTTCCAGCGGGGGCACACAGATACGCAGTATTTT.

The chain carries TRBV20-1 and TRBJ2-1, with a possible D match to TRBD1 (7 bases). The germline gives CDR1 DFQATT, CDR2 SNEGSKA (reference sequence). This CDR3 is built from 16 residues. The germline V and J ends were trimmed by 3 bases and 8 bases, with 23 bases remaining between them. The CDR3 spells CSASLGLRQGGYEQFF. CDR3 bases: TGCAGTGCTAGCCTAGGACTTAGACAGGGAGGTTATGAGCAGTTCTTC.

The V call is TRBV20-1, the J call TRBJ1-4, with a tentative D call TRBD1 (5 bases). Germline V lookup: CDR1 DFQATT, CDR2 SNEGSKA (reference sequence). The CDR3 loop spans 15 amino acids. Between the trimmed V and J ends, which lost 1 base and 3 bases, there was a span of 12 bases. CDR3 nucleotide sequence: TGCAGTGCTAGAGGGGGGATAGACTCTAATGAAAAACTGTTTTTT. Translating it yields CSARGGIDSNEKLFF.

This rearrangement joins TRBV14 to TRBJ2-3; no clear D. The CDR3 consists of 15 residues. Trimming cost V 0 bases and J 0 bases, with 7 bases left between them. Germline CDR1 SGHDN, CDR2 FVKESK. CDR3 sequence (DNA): TGTGCCAGCAGCCAAGAAGCCTTCAGCACAGATACGCAGTATTTT. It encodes CASSQEAFSTDTQYF. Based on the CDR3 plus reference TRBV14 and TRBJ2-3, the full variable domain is EAGVTQFPSHSVIEKGQTVTLRCDPISGHDNLYWYRRVMGKEIKFLLHFVKESKQDESGMPNNRFLAERTGGTYSTLKVQPAELEDSGVYFCASSQEAFSTDTQYFGPGTRLTVL.

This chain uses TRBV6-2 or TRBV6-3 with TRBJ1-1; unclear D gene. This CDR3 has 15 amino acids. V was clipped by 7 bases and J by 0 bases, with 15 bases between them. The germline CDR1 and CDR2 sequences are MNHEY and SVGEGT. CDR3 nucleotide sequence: TGTGCCAGCACTCGGCTGGGTCGAGTGAACACTGAAGCTTTCTTT. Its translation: CASTRLGRVNTEAFF.

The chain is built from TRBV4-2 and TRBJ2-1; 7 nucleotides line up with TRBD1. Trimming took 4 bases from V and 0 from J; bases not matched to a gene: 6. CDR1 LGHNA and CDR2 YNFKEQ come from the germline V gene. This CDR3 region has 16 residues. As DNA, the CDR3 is TGTGCCAGCAGCCTAGGGACAGCCGTCTCCTACAATGAGCAGTTCTTC. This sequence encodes CASSLGTAVSYNEQFF.

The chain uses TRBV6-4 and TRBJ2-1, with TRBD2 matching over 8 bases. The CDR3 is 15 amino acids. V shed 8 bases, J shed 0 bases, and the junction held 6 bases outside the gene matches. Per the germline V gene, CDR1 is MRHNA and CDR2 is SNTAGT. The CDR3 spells CASGKRESSYNEQFF. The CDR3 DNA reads TGTGCCAGCGGGAAGCGGGAGAGCTCCTACAATGAGCAGTTCTTC.

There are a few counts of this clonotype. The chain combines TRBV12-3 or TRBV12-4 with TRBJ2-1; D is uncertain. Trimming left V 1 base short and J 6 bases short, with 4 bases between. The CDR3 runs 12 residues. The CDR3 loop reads CASSLVLNEQFF. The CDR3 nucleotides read TGTGCCAGCAGTTTAGTCCTCAATGAGCAGTTCTTC.

CDR3 DNA: TGTGCCAGCAGATACGGCGGGGGAACCTACAATGAGCAGTTCTTC. Residues: CASRYGGGTYNEQFF. The V and J genes are TRBV27 and TRBJ2-1; 7 nucleotides agree with TRBD2. Germline CDR1 and CDR2: MNHEY and SMNVEV (reference sequence). Trimming removed 6 bases from V and 2 bases from J; junction bases left unmatched: 7. The CDR3 contains 15 residues.

The CDR3 nucleotides read TGTGCCAGCAGTCGGACAGGGACAGACAATGAAAAACTGTTTTTT. The encoded protein is CASSRTGTDNEKLFF. The gene calls are TRBV28 and TRBJ1-4, with 8 bases fitting TRBD1. J was trimmed by 5 bases and V by 5 bases; bases with no gene match: 7. Per germline, CDR1 MDHEN and CDR2 SYDVKM. There are 15 residues in the CDR3.